The 12 T cell receptor beta chains below come from one sample, sequenced in a study of blood T cell repertoires in COVID-19. The data were produced by immunoSEQ multiplex PCR, yet TCRdb's version contains in-frame clones alone and is incomplete. The repertoire includes 150,000 or so clones, approximately 86% of them detected once, and approximately 2.7% sits in the top ten. The sequenced material came from peripheral blood. The receptors originated from a woman in her forties with active or convalescent COVID-19.

V gene TRBV18 combines with J gene TRBJ1-5; 7 nucleotides match TRBD1. CDR1 KGHSH and CDR2 LQKENI come from the germline V gene. The CDR3 runs 17 residues. Unmatched junction bases numbered 9, after V lost 3 bases and J lost 1 base. Here the CDR3 reads CASSPNRGRGSNQPQHF. The DNA for the CDR3 is TGTGCCAGCTCACCGAACAGGGGTCGAGGGAGCAATCAGCCCCAGCATTTT.

This clone was picked up a small number of times. The rearrangement uses TRBV4-1 and TRBJ2-7; no reliable D call. CDR3 length: 13 amino acids. V was cut by 0 bases and J by 4 bases, with 7 bases left in between. CDR1 is MGHRA and CDR2 is YSYEKL in the germline V gene. This CDR3 reads CASSQDYSYEQYF. The CDR3 DNA reads as TGCGCCAGCAGCCAAGATTACTCATACGAGCAGTACTTC.

V usage is TRBV5-8 and J usage is TRBJ2-7; 8 bases line up with TRBD1. Unmatched junction bases numbered 15, after V lost 4 bases and J lost 3 bases. The CDR3 length is 17 residues. Looked up from germline, CDR1 is SGHTS and CDR2 is YDEGEE. As DNA, the CDR3 is TGTGCCAGCAGCCTCAGGACAGGGAGGCTAAGCGACTACGAGCAGTACTTC. This translates into CASSLRTGRLSDYEQYF.

The chain carries TRBV7-2 and TRBJ2-5; D is perhaps TRBD2 (7 bases). V lost 0 bases and J lost 7, with 9 bases in between. Germline-derived CDR1 and CDR2 are SGHTA and FQGNSA. The CDR3 has 13 residues. The CDR3: CASSLAGGGTQYF. The CDR3 DNA is TGTGCCAGCAGCTTAGCAGGGGGGGGGACCCAGTACTTC.

This chain joins TRBV28 and TRBJ2-3, with D hard to call. CDR3 length: 12 amino acids. The germline V gene encodes CDR1 MDHEN and CDR2 SYDVKM. The V end lost 5 bases, the J end lost 3 bases, and 6 bases lay between the germline ends. CDR3: CASSPHTDTQYF. The CDR3 bases are TGTGCCAGCAGTCCCCATACAGATACGCAGTATTTT.

J is TRBJ2-5 and V is TRBV4-1, with D perhaps TRBD2 (5 bases). V was pared by 4 bases and J by 5 bases, with 14 bases between. CDR3 size: 14 residues. Germline lookup yields CDR1 MGHRA and CDR2 YSYEKL. CDR3 DNA: TGCGCCAGCAGCCCCCGGGAATTACGGGAGACCCAGTACTTC. The encoded protein is CASSPRELRETQYF.

The V and J genes are TRBV28 and TRBJ2-1, with 9 bases aligning to TRBD1. The germline CDR1 and CDR2 sequences are MDHEN and SYDVKM. The CDR3 extends over 14 amino acids. V shed 10 bases, J shed 3 bases, and the junction held 7 bases outside the gene matches. The CDR3 here is CATRGTGNYNEQFF. For the CDR3, the DNA is TGTGCCACCCGGGGGACAGGGAACTACAATGAGCAGTTCTTC.

The chain employs TRBV23-1 and TRBJ1-2; TRBD1 might be the D (5 bases). TRBV23-1 is noted as an ORF with a role that remains uncertain. The ends were cut back, 8 bases at V and 12 bases at J, with 16 bases in the middle. The CDR3 is 11 residues long. The CDR3 DNA is TGCGCCAGCCTCGAGGCGGGGGATAACACCTTC. Protein sequence: CASLEAGDNTF.

This rearrangement joins TRBV6-6 to TRBJ1-4; D ambiguous. Per germline, CDR1 MNHNY and CDR2 SVGAGI (reference sequence). The CDR3 extends over 16 amino acids. V gave up 2 bases and J gave up 1 base, with 11 bases separating them. Here the CDR3 reads CASSYPRAGTNEKLFF. The CDR3 region has the DNA TGTGCCAGCAGTTACCCGAGGGCGGGAACTAATGAAAAACTGTTTTTT.

The chain is built from TRBV25-1 and TRBJ1-5, with 9 nucleotides matching TRBD1. Germline CDR1 is MGHDK and CDR2 is SYGVNS. This CDR3 has 15 amino acids. J was trimmed by 4 bases and V by 6 bases; bases with no gene match: 7. The CDR3 sequence: CASRGTGPWNQPQHF. The CDR3 DNA reads as TGTGCCAGCAGGGGGACAGGGCCCTGGAATCAGCCCCAGCATTTT.

This clone was seen a single time. V usage is TRBV5-1 and J usage is TRBJ2-1; no firm D call. The CDR3 covers 18 residues. The V end lost 4 bases, the J end lost 0 bases, and 20 bases lay between the germline ends. Germline CDR1 and CDR2: SGHRS and YFSETQ. The CDR3 region is CASSQPWATGSSYNEQFF. CDR3 nucleotides: TGCGCCAGCAGCCAACCCTGGGCGACCGGCAGCTCCTACAATGAGCAGTTCTTC.

The rearrangement uses TRBV3-1 (or the pseudogene TRBV3-2) and TRBJ2-1, with no clear D. This CDR3 has 14 amino acids. Germline V gene lookup returns CDR1 LGHDT and CDR2 YNNKEL (reference sequence). Between the trimmed V and J ends, which lost 1 base and 4 bases, there was a span of 8 bases. The CDR3 sequence is CASSQANSYNEQFF. The CDR3 region has the DNA TGTGCCAGCAGCCAAGCTAACAGTTACAATGAGCAGTTCTTC.